This TCR beta chain derives from a study of shared clonotypes between healthy human individuals. Study in general: The study drew on a couple of women and three men aged 18 to 49 as donors. The study used three CD4 naive, three CD4 memory, two CD8 naive and one CD8 memory plate per donor.

Trimming cost V 7 bases and J 0 bases, with 12 bases left between them. Germline CDR1 is MDHEN and CDR2 is SYDVKM. The CDR3 length is 15 residues. Sorted-subset replicate PCRs used approximately 200 ng of genomic DNA. This amount corresponded to approximately 30,000 T cell genomes. Assay used: immunoSEQ multiplex PCR; TCRdb lists only in-frame clones, some missing. Here the sample spans some 2,000,000 clones, roughly 96% being singletons. Material: naive CD4+ T cells sorted from blood. The subset was: CD45RA+ positively selected. This sequence was found in a man between 18 and 29 years old in good health. The chain carries TRBV28 and TRBJ1-4; D is ambiguous. CDR3 in amino acids: CASIFSRATNEKLFF. CDR3 nucleotides: TGTGCCAGCATTTTTAGTCGCGCAACTAATGAAAAACTGTTTTTT.